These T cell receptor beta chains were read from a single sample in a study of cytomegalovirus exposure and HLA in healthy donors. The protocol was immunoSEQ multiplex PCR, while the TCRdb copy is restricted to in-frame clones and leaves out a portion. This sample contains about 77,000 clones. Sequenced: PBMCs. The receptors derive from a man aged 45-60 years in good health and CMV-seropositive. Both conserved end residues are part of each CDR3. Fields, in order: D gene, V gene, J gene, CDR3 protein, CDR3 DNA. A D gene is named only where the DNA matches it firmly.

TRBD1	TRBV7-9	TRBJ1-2	CASSSLSDRSEANYGYTF	TGTGCCAGCAGCTCCCTATCGGACAGGAGCGAAGCTAACTATGGCTACACCTTC
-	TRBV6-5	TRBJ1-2	CASSYRTKQVQGGYTF	TGTGCCAGCAGTTACCGTACGAAACAGGTGCAGGGAGGCTACACCTTC
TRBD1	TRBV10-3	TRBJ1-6	CAISEPPGTGKSPLHF	TGTGCCATCAGTGAACCCCCCGGGACAGGAAAATCACCCCTCCACTTT
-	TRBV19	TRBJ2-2	CASSIGGQGTGELFF	TGTGCCAGTAGTATAGGGGGCCAGGGAACCGGGGAGCTGTTTTTT
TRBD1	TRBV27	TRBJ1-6	CASSSGGAYNSPLHF	TGTGCCAGCAGTTCAGGGGGCGCGTATAATTCACCCCTCCACTTT
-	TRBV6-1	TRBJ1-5	CASSEGPPGGQPQHF	TGTGCCAGCAGTGAAGGACCGCCAGGAGGTCAGCCCCAGCATTTT
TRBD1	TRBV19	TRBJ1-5	CASSNGQGYQPQHF	TGTGCCAGTAGCAACGGACAGGGGTATCAGCCCCAGCATTTT
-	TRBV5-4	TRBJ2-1	CASSGVRASSYNEQFF	TGTGCCAGCAGTGGAGTGAGGGCTAGCTCCTACAATGAGCAGTTCTTC
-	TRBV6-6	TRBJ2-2	CASLRGGNTGELFF	TGTGCCAGCCTAAGGGGAGGGAACACCGGGGAGCTGTTTTTT
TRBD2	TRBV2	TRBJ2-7	CASTLAAYEQYF	TGTGCCAGCACCCTAGCGGCCTACGAGCAGTACTTC
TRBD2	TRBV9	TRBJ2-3	CASSVRKLAGSDTQYF	TGTGCCAGCAGCGTTAGAAAACTAGCGGGGTCAGATACGCAGTATTTT
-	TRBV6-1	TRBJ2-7	CASSESPPGEQYF	TGTGCCAGCAGTGAATCCCCGCCAGGCGAGCAGTACTTC
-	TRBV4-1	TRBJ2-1	CASSQDRGLSSYNEQFF	TGCGCCAGCAGCCAAGATCGAGGGTTAAGCTCCTACAATGAGCAGTTCTTC
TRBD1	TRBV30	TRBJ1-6	CAWVMDRRHNSPLHF	TGTGCCTGGGTCATGGACAGGCGCCATAATTCACCCCTCCACTTT
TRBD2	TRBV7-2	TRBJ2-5	CASGGGETQYF	TGTGCCAGCGGGGGAGGGGAGACCCAGTACTTC
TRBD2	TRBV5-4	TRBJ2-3	CASSSQSGGAGDTQYF	TGTGCCAGCAGCTCCCAGAGCGGGGGGGCAGGAGATACGCAGTATTTT
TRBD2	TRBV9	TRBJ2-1	CASSVAGGGLSNEQFF	TGTGCCAGCAGCGTAGCCGGCGGGGGGTTAAGCAATGAGCAGTTCTTC
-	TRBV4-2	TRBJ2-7	CASSQEKNWAGVPEQYF	TGTGCCAGCAGCCAAGAGAAAAACTGGGCAGGGGTCCCCGAGCAGTACTTC
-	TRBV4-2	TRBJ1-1	CASSQDIWEQEDTEAFF	TGTGCCAGCAGCCAAGATATATGGGAGCAAGAGGACACTGAAGCTTTCTTT
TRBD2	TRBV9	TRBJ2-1	CASSVEGGRAVGEQFF	TGTGCCAGCAGCGTAGAAGGCGGGAGGGCCGTGGGGGAGCAGTTCTTC
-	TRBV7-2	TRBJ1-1	CASSSISGGAGAFF	TGTGCCAGCAGCTCGATCAGCGGGGGGGCAGGAGCTTTCTTT
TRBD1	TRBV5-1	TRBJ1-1	CASSLAGTGGEAFF	TGCGCCAGCAGCTTGGCGGGGACAGGGGGCGAAGCTTTCTTT
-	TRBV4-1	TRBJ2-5	CASSQGAGRSEETQYF	TGCGCCAGCAGCCAAGGGGCAGGGCGTTCGGAAGAGACCCAGTACTTC
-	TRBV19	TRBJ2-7	CASSIVRDEQYF	TGTGCCAGTAGTATAGTTCGGGACGAGCAGTACTTC
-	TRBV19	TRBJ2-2	CASSIASGGNGELFF	TGTGCCAGTAGTATAGCGTCCGGGGGTAACGGGGAGCTGTTTTTT
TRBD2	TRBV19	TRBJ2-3	CAQSKLEGLAVSTDTQYF	TGTGCCCAAAGCAAGTTGGAGGGTCTAGCGGTTAGCACAGATACGCAGTATTTT
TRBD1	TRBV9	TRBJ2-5	CASSAGTGGETQYF	TGTGCCAGCAGCGCTGGGACAGGAGGAGAGACCCAGTACTTC
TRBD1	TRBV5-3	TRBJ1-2	CARSLEQGAWGYTF	TGTGCCAGAAGCTTGGAACAGGGGGCTTGGGGCTACACCTTC
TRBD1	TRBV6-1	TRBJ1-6	CASSEGTGAHDNSPLHF	TGTGCCAGCAGTGAAGGAACAGGGGCGCACGATAATTCACCCCTCCACTTT
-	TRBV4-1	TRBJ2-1	CASSEFTENNEQFF	TGCGCCAGCAGCGAATTTACAGAGAACAATGAGCAGTTCTTC
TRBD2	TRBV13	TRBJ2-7	CASSRTSGSYEQYF	TGTGCCAGCAGCAGGACTAGCGGGAGCTACGAGCAGTACTTC
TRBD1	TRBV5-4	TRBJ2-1	CASSLQGVDNEQFF	TGTGCCAGCAGCTTACAGGGGGTCGACAATGAGCAGTTCTTC
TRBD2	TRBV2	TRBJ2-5	CASSSFPSGGAETQYF	TGTGCCAGCAGTTCATTCCCTAGCGGGGGGGCAGAGACCCAGTACTTC
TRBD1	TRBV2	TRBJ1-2	CASSRDRGGGYTF	TGTGCCAGCAGTCGTGACAGGGGCGGAGGCTACACCTTC
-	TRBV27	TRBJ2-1	CASRLEGLIGNEQFF	TGTGCCAGCAGACTTGAGGGTTTGATTGGGAATGAGCAGTTCTTC
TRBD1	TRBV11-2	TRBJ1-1	CASSLRQGNTEAFF	TGTGCCAGCAGCTTACGACAGGGGAACACTGAAGCTTTCTTT
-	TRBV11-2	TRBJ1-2	CASSPSPGNYIYGYTF	TGTGCCAGCAGCCCGTCCCCAGGGAACTACATCTATGGCTACACCTTC
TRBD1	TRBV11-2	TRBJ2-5	CASSFGQVDLETQYF	TGTGCCAGCAGCTTTGGACAGGTAGATTTGGAGACCCAGTACTTC
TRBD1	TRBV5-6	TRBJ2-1	CASSLETGDTYNEQFF	TGTGCCAGCAGCTTGGAGACAGGGGACACGTACAATGAGCAGTTCTTC
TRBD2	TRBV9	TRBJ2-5	CASSVAGGQGETQYF	TGTGCCAGCAGCGTCGCGGGGGGGCAGGGAGAGACCCAGTACTTC
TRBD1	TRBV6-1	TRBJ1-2	CASRPGQGARGYTF	TGTGCCAGCAGACCGGGACAGGGGGCGCGTGGCTACACCTTC
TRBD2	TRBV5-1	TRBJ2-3	CASSTQAGVDYTQYF	TGCGCCAGCAGCACCCAAGCGGGGGTAGACTATACGCAGTATTTT